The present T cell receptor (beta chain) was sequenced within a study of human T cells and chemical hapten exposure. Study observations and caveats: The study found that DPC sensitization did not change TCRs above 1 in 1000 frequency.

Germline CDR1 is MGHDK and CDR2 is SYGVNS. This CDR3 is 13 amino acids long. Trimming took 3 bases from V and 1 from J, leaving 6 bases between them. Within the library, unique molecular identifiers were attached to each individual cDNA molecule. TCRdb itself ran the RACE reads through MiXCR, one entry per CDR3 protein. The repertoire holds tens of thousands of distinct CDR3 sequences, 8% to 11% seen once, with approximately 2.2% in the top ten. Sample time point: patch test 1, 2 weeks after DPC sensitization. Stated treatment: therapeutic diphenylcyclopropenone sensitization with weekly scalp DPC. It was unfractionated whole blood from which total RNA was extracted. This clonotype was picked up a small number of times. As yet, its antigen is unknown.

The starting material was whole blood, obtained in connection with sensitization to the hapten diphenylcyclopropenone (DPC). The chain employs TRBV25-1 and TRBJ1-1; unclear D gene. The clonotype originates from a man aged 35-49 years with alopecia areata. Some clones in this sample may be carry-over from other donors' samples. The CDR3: CASSETPNTEAFF. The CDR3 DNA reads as TGTGCCAGCAGTGAGACACCGAACACTGAAGCTTTCTTT.